The rows below give T cell receptor beta chains drawn from one sample of a study of early T cells in non-severe SARS-CoV-2 infection. MiXCR, run by TCRdb on the 5' RACE reads, gives a single entry per CDR3 protein. This sample yields 70,000 to 85,000 distinct CDR3 sequences, of which about 12% are seen a single time; under 3% belongs to the top ten. Source material: whole blood. Source of these receptors: an adult who was a healthcare worker with PCR-confirmed SARS-CoV-2 infection or an uninfected control (not recorded which). Both conserved end residues are part of each CDR3.

cdr3_length j_call v_call cdr3_aa
12 TRBJ1-1 TRBV11-3 CASNQEDTEAFF
15 TRBJ1-2 TRBV5-1 CASSLGQGFSYGYTF
15 TRBJ1-1 TRBV27 CASSSAREANTEAFF
14 TRBJ2-7 TRBV13 CASSLSGGPNEQYF
14 TRBJ1-1 TRBV3-1 CASSRMGRVSEAFF
11 TRBJ2-4 TRBV5-8 CASTEGQAPLF
13 TRBJ1-5 TRBV30 CAWSNGENQPQHF
18 TRBJ1-3 TRBV2 CASSHTRDRVISGNTIYF
15 TRBJ2-4 TRBV28 CASSFLWGAKNIQYF
16 TRBJ2-3 TRBV4-1 CASSQGGSARTDTQYF
15 TRBJ2-7 TRBV27 CASSLGSDTGVEQYF
14 TRBJ2-1 TRBV11-3 CASSLDPGSNERFF
15 TRBJ2-5 TRBV3-1 CASSTQSGTRETQYF
12 TRBJ2-1 TRBV20-1 CSARTRENEQFF
13 TRBJ1-1 TRBV4-2 CASSPGGLAEAFF
14 TRBJ2-7 TRBV14 CASSQPLTGAKQYF
15 TRBJ2-1 TRBV7-3 CASSPGTSGINEQFF
14 TRBJ1-5 TRBV2 CASSRQDSNQPQHF
14 TRBJ2-7 TRBV20-1 CSARTSGNSYEQYF
16 TRBJ1-6 TRBV6-5 CASSNFPTGPNSPLHF
13 TRBJ2-7 TRBV27 CASSLVTGREQYF
15 TRBJ1-2 TRBV7-9 CASSLALGGAHGYTF
14 TRBJ1-6 TRBV27 CASSQQGIRSPLHF
13 TRBJ1-1 TRBV6-1 CASSATYSTEAFF
14 TRBJ2-7 TRBV12-3/TRBV12-4 CASRLAGGITEQYF
17 TRBJ2-2 TRBV19 CASSSPGLAGGTGELFF
19 TRBJ1-6 TRBV6-5 CASSRDRGIGGSYNSPLHF